The 18 T cell receptor beta chains given below trace back to one sample, sequenced in a study of Ad26.COV2.S vaccination and SARS-CoV-2 variants. Sample treatment: approximately 18 received Ad26.COV2.S at low or high dose, single or two shots; roughly 5 received placebo; per-sample allocation not given. Sampling took place 63 days after the first vaccine or placebo injection. Clones were sequenced by immunoSEQ multiplex PCR, and TCRdb holds only the in-frame ones, with some missing. The table shows about 680,000 clones, with more than 70% occurring only once. The specimen comprised peripheral blood, sampled in a trial of Ad26.COV2.S vaccine versus placebo. The receptors were sampled from a person aged 18 to 59 who received the Ad26.COV2.S COVID-19 vaccine or a placebo.

The chain uses TRBV14 and TRBJ2-7; a possible D gene is TRBD2 (6 bases). This CDR3 is 15 amino acids long. Per germline, CDR1 SGHDN and CDR2 FVKESK. Trimming removed 1 base from V and 3 bases from J, with 13 bases in between. CDR3 nucleotides: TGTGCCAGCAGCCAAGGGGTAGGGACTGGCTACGAGCAGTACTTC. Residues: CASSQGVGTGYEQYF. Full variable domain (remainder filled in from reference TRBV14 and TRBJ2-7): EAGVTQFPSHSVIEKGQTVTLRCDPISGHDNLYWYRRVMGKEIKFLLHFVKESKQDESGMPNNRFLAERTGGTYSTLKVQPAELEDSGVYFCASSQGVGTGYEQYFGPGTRLTVT.

This chain joins TRBV24-1 and TRBJ1-4; a possible D gene is TRBD1 (5 bases). Germline V gene sequence: CDR1 KGHDR, CDR2 SFDVKD. The CDR3 totals 13 residues. V dropped 7 bases and J dropped 5 bases, with 10 bases sitting between them. This chain's CDR3 is CATSGGFNEKLFF. The CDR3, as DNA: TGTGCCACCAGCGGGGGTTTCAATGAAAAACTGTTTTTT.

The chain joins TRBV6-5 to TRBJ1-3; possibly TRBD1 for D (6 bases). The CDR3 extends over 15 amino acids. Germline CDR1 MNHEY, CDR2 SVGAGI. V lost 0 bases, J lost 4 bases, and 10 bases lay in between. The CDR3 loop reads CASSYSRGRGNTIYF. CDR3 in DNA: TGTGCCAGCAGTTACTCCCGGGGGCGCGGAAACACCATATATTTT.

The table lists this clone with a count of one. The CDR3 bases are TGCGCCAGCAGCCAAGATAGGGGCAGGGGGCGCGGAGAGACCCAGTACTTC. The encoded protein is CASSQDRGRGRGETQYF. This chain uses TRBV4-1 with TRBJ2-5, with 8 bases aligning to TRBD1. V shed 0 bases and J 4 bases; nucleotides not matched to a gene: 10. The CDR3 is 17 amino acids. Looked up from germline, CDR1 is MGHRA and CDR2 is YSYEKL.

V usage is TRBV20-1 and J usage is TRBJ2-5, with D hard to call. The CDR3 covers 11 residues. The germline gives CDR1 DFQATT, CDR2 SNEGSKA (reference sequence). V was trimmed by 3 bases and J by 4 bases, leaving 6 bases between them. The CDR3 region has the DNA TGCAGTGCTAGGGGTCCAGAGACCCAGTACTTC. Translated: CSARGPETQYF.

V usage is TRBV10-3 and J usage is TRBJ1-5; TRBD1 is a possible D gene (6 bases). The V and J ends lost 0 bases and 7 bases respectively, with 13 bases between them. Germline V gives CDR1 ENHRY, CDR2 SYGVKD. The CDR3 covers 15 residues. CDR3 sequence: CAISESGGQGQPQHF. The CDR3 nucleotides read TGTGCCATCAGTGAGTCGGGGGGGCAAGGCCAGCCCCAGCATTTT.

This rearrangement joins TRBV7-9 to TRBJ1-1; the match to TRBD1 covers 8 bases. The CDR3 is 16 residues long. Germline CDR1 is SEHNR and CDR2 is FQNEAQ (reference sequence). Germline trimming cut 5 bases from V and 4 bases from J; bases unmatched to any gene: 12. CDR3 nucleotides: TGTGCCAGCAGCCTATCGGGGACCACAGGGGGCACTGAAGCTTTCTTT. This translates into CASSLSGTTGGTEAFF.

This chain links TRBV4-3 with TRBJ1-4; possibly TRBD1 for D (6 bases). The V end lost 1 base, the J end lost 11 bases, and 17 bases lay between the germline ends. The length of the CDR3 is 15 residues. Germline V gene data show CDR1 as LGHNA and CDR2 as YSLEER. This CDR3 is CASSQVGPGQVKLFF. For the CDR3, the DNA is TGCGCCAGCAGCCAAGTAGGACCGGGACAAGTTAAACTGTTTTTT.

The gene calls are TRBV3-1 (or the pseudogene TRBV3-2) and TRBJ1-5, with D maybe TRBD1 (5 bases). The V and J ends lost 0 bases and 2 bases respectively, with 14 bases between them. The CDR3 extends over 17 amino acids. Germline CDR1 LGHDT, CDR2 YNNKEL (reference sequence). The CDR3 sequence is CASSQDHGGGRNQPQHF. In nucleotides, the CDR3 is TGTGCCAGCAGCCAAGATCACGGGGGTGGTCGCAATCAGCCCCAGCATTTT.

V gene TRBV19 combines with J gene TRBJ2-7; maybe TRBD2 (5 bases). The CDR3 runs to 12 residues. The germline V and J ends were trimmed by 3 bases and 3 bases, with 6 bases remaining between them. Germline lookup yields CDR1 LNHDA and CDR2 SQIVND (reference sequence). CDR3 DNA sequence: TGTGCCAGTAGTATCGAGGGCTACGAGCAGTACTTC. Translating gives CASSIEGYEQYF.

This CDR3 is CASKEGGNEQFF. The DNA of the CDR3 is TGTGCCAGCAAAGAGGGAGGGAATGAGCAGTTCTTC. The chain carries TRBV2 and TRBJ2-1; the match to TRBD2 covers 7 bases. The germline V gene has CDR1 SNHLY and CDR2 FYNNEI. J was trimmed by 7 bases and V by 7 bases; bases with no gene match: 4. The length of the CDR3 is 12 residues.

This chain uses TRBV6-2 or TRBV6-3 with TRBJ1-1, with 8 bases fitting TRBD1. V shed 5 bases and J 5 bases; nucleotides not matched to a gene: 13. Germline lookup yields CDR1 MNHEY and CDR2 SVGEGT. The CDR3 is 16 residues long. The DNA for the CDR3 is TGTGCCAGCAGTACCACCGCCCCAGGGGGCTGGACTGAAGCTTTCTTT. This sequence encodes CASSTTAPGGWTEAFF.

The chain is built from TRBV5-4 and TRBJ2-7; D might be TRBD1 (5 bases). Germline CDR1 SGHNT, CDR2 YYREEE (reference sequence). Between the trimmed V and J ends, which lost 4 bases and 3 bases, there was a span of 20 bases. This CDR3 is built from 16 residues. The CDR3 bases are TGTGCCAGCAGCCGAGAAGGGGCCCCAACCCTCTACGAGCAGTACTTC. Translating gives CASSREGAPTLYEQYF.

The chain combines TRBV7-2 with TRBJ1-5; no clear D gene. Germline V gene data show CDR1 as SGHTA and CDR2 as FQGNSA. Trimming stripped 4 bases from V and 1 base from J, with 11 bases between. CDR3 length: 15 residues. CDR3 protein: CASSWTTTSNQPQHF. CDR3 DNA: TGTGCCAGCAGCTGGACCACGACAAGCAATCAGCCCCAGCATTTT.

This chain joins TRBV7-9 and TRBJ1-4; 9 bases fit TRBD1. The CDR3 totals 14 residues. Germline CDR1 SEHNR, CDR2 FQNEAQ (reference sequence). V trimming: 2 bases; J trimming: 6 bases; junction bases outside the gene matches: 1. The CDR3: CASSLTGGDEKLFF. Written as DNA, the CDR3 is TGTGCCAGCAGCTTAACAGGGGGCGATGAAAAACTGTTTTTT.

The V and J genes are TRBV19 and TRBJ1-5; no clear D. The V end was cut by 3 bases, the J end by 3 bases, with 6 bases between. There are 13 residues in the CDR3. The germline V gene encodes CDR1 LNHDA and CDR2 SQIVND (reference sequence). Here the CDR3 reads CASSITDNQPQHF. CDR3 bases: TGTGCCAGTAGTATTACCGACAATCAGCCCCAGCATTTT.

The chain carries TRBV6-6 and TRBJ1-5, with 8 bases lining up with TRBD1. Trimming took 2 bases from V and 4 from J; bases not matched to a gene: 4. This CDR3 has 15 amino acids. The V gene's germline CDR1 is MNHNY and CDR2 SVGAGI (reference sequence). CDR3 sequence reads: CASSYPGQGNQPQHF. The CDR3 DNA follows: TGTGCCAGCAGTTACCCCGGACAGGGAAATCAGCCCCAGCATTTT.

The J gene is TRBJ2-7, the V gene TRBV11-3; possible D gene TRBD2, 7 bases. The CDR3 extends over 14 amino acids. Trimming left V 5 bases short and J 3 bases short, with 14 bases between. The germline gives CDR1 SGHNT, CDR2 YENEEA. The CDR3 region is CASSKGGGRYEQYF. In nucleotides, the CDR3 is TGTGCCAGCAGCAAAGGGGGGGGACGCTACGAGCAGTACTTC.